These 26 T cell receptor beta chains were sequenced from one sample in a study of blood T cell repertoires in COVID-19. Assay used: immunoSEQ multiplex PCR; TCRdb lists only in-frame clones, some missing. The sample shows 55,000 to 85,000 clones, 90% of them seen only once. Input material: peripheral blood. The receptors derive from a young woman with acute or convalescent COVID-19.

This chain joins TRBV6-2 or TRBV6-3 and TRBJ2-2, with 9 bases fitting TRBD1. CDR1 and CDR2 (germline): MNHEY, SVGEGT. The V and J ends lost 5 bases and 6 bases, in that order; junction bases with no gene match: 7. The CDR3 is made up of 15 amino acids. The CDR3 here is CASSNRGLSPGELFF. In DNA form, the CDR3 reads TGTGCCAGCAGTAACAGGGGGCTATCCCCCGGGGAGCTGTTTTTT.

The table lists this clone with a count of one. The DNA of the CDR3 is TGTGCCAGTAGTGGGACTTCTCTGTATGGCAATCAGCCCCAGCATTTT. This encodes CASSGTSLYGNQPQHF. The chain uses TRBV19 and TRBJ1-5; a weak D match, TRBD1 (5 bases). The germline gives CDR1 LNHDA, CDR2 SQIVND (reference sequence). Between the trimmed V and J ends, which lost 5 bases and 2 bases, there was a span of 16 bases. The CDR3 loop spans 16 amino acids.

This chain links TRBV3-1 (or the pseudogene TRBV3-2) with TRBJ2-1; TRBD2 aligns across 7 bases. Germline lookup yields CDR1 LGHDT and CDR2 YNNKEL (reference sequence). The CDR3 totals 15 residues. Losses at the gene ends were 1 base for V and 3 bases for J; bases not matched to a gene: 3. The CDR3 sequence is CASSQASGVYNEQFF. As DNA, the CDR3 is TGTGCCAGCAGCCAAGCGAGCGGGGTCTACAATGAGCAGTTCTTC.

The rearrangement joins TRBV19 to TRBJ1-5; D perhaps matches TRBD1 (5 bases). The V and J ends lost 4 bases and 0 bases respectively, with 22 bases between them. The CDR3 is 19 residues long. CDR1 and CDR2 from the germline V gene are LNHDA and SQIVND (reference sequence). CDR3 amino acids: CASSTDRRLETDSNQPQHF. The DNA for the CDR3 is TGTGCCAGTAGTACCGACAGACGACTCGAAACGGATAGCAATCAGCCCCAGCATTTT.

The V gene is TRBV28, the J gene TRBJ2-1; 8 bases map to TRBD1. The CDR3 totals 15 residues. Germline CDR1 reads MDHEN; CDR2 reads SYDVKM. The ends lost 2 bases at V and 6 bases at J; junction bases unmatched: 6. The CDR3 sequence is CASSLEGTGLNEQFF. In DNA, the CDR3 is TGTGCCAGCAGTTTAGAAGGGACAGGCCTCAATGAGCAGTTCTTC.

The rearrangement joins TRBV7-2 to TRBJ2-3; 9 bases are shared with TRBD1. Per germline, CDR1 SGHTA and CDR2 FQGNSA. The CDR3 spans 17 residues. V was pared by 1 base and J by 5 bases, with 10 bases of the junction left unmatched. The CDR3: CASSLGAGTGYQDTQYF. As DNA, the CDR3 is TGTGCCAGCAGCTTAGGAGCCGGGACAGGGTATCAAGATACGCAGTATTTT.

This rearrangement joins TRBV13 to TRBJ2-3, with TRBD1 identical over 7 bases. Germline CDR1 is PRHDT and CDR2 is FYEKMQ (reference sequence). V was clipped by 5 bases and J by 0 bases; unmatched bases: 5. This CDR3 is built from 15 residues. The CDR3 sequence: CASSGRDSSTDTQYF. For the CDR3, the DNA is TGTGCCAGCAGCGGCCGGGACAGTAGCACAGATACGCAGTATTTT.

The chain joins TRBV4-1 to TRBJ2-5, with 10 positions matching TRBD2. Germline trimming cut 3 bases from V and 5 bases from J; bases unmatched to any gene: 9. The CDR3 runs 16 residues. Germline CDR1 reads MGHRA; CDR2 reads YSYEKL. CDR3 sequence (DNA): TGCGCCAGCAGCCACCTACCGGGACTAGCGATGGAGACCCAGTACTTC. Protein sequence: CASSHLPGLAMETQYF.

This chain connects TRBV12-3 or TRBV12-4 to TRBJ2-5, with D maybe TRBD1 (6 bases). This CDR3 region has 13 residues. V was cut by 5 bases and J by 5 bases, with 12 bases left in between. The CDR3 is CASSSRGWETQYF. CDR3 coding DNA: TGTGCCAGCAGTAGCAGGGGATGGGAGACCCAGTACTTC.

The chain has TRBV18 and TRBJ1-3; no firm D call. Germline CDR1 and CDR2: KGHSH and LQKENI. The CDR3 has 12 amino acids. V was pared by 6 bases and J by 4 bases, with 7 bases between. This CDR3 reads CASSPGGNTIYF. The CDR3 coding sequence is TGTGCCAGCTCGCCGGGGGGAAACACCATATATTTT. The full variable domain, its missing parts supplied by reference TRBV18 and TRBJ1-3, is NAGVMQNPRHLVRRRGQEARLRCSPMKGHSHVYWYRQLPEEGLKFMVYLQKENIIDESGMPKERFSAEFPKEGPSILRIQQVVRGDSAAYFCASSPGGNTIYFGEGSWLTVV.

Note on this clone: The junction does not match germline at one end; this may be a read error. The chain has TRBV4-1 and TRBJ2-3, with a tentative D call TRBD2 (6 bases). CDR3 length equals 17 residues. Germline CDR1 reads MGHRA; CDR2 reads YSYEKL. The CDR3 protein is CASGQVRSASVPDTQYF. The CDR3 DNA reads as TGCGCCAGCGGCCAAGTCCGCTCTGCTAGCGTCCCCGATACGCAGTATTTT.

This clone was detected only once. This chain links TRBV6-5 with TRBJ1-5, with D unclear. V was pared by 6 bases and J by 0 bases, with 9 bases between. This CDR3 is built from 14 residues. Germline V gene lookup returns CDR1 MNHEY and CDR2 SVGAGI. The CDR3 DNA is TGTGCCAGCAGCCTGTCAGGTAGCAATCAGCCCCAGCATTTT. It is translated as CASSLSGSNQPQHF.

The rearrangement links TRBV9 to TRBJ1-2; no clear D gene. V was trimmed by 0 bases and J by 4 bases, leaving 10 bases between them. The CDR3 length is 14 residues. Germline values: CDR1 SGDLS, CDR2 YYNGEE. The CDR3 nucleotides read TGTGCCAGCAGCGTAGCTTTAGGGAGCTATGGCTACACCTTC. Its translation: CASSVALGSYGYTF.

The rearrangement joins TRBV18 to TRBJ2-7; possible D gene TRBD1, 5 bases. The length of the CDR3 is 14 residues. Germline V gives CDR1 KGHSH, CDR2 LQKENI. V was trimmed by 1 base and J by 2 bases, leaving 9 bases between them. CDR3 DNA sequence: TGTGCCAGCTCACCACGACAGAACGCCTACGAGCAGTACTTC. Translated, it gives CASSPRQNAYEQYF.

V is TRBV3-1 (or the pseudogene TRBV3-2) and J is TRBJ2-7; TRBD2 aligns across 7 bases. V dropped 1 base and J dropped 3; count of bases not matched to a gene: 3. Germline lookup yields CDR1 LGHDT and CDR2 YNNKEL (reference sequence). The CDR3 is made up of 14 amino acids. Here the CDR3 reads CASSQGGTNYEQYF. The CDR3 DNA sequence: TGTGCCAGCAGCCAAGGAGGGACTAACTACGAGCAGTACTTC.

The chain recombines TRBV7-9 with TRBJ2-3; the match to TRBD2 covers 10 bases. The ends lost 5 bases at V and 4 bases at J; junction bases unmatched: 3. Germline CDR1 reads SEHNR; CDR2 reads FQNEAQ (reference sequence). This CDR3 is 14 amino acids long. The CDR3 region has the DNA TGTGCCAGCAGCCCGCTAGCGGGAGCAGATACGCAGTATTTT. It is translated as CASSPLAGADTQYF. Drawing the rest from reference TRBV7-9 and TRBJ2-3, the complete variable domain is DTGVSQNPRHKITKRGQNVTFRCDPISEHNRLYWYRQTLGQGPEFLTYFQNEAQLEKSRLLSDRFSAERPKGSFSTLEIQRTEQGDSAMYLCASSPLAGADTQYFGPGTRLTVL.

The J gene is TRBJ1-3, the V gene TRBV12-3 or TRBV12-4; perhaps TRBD1 as D (5 bases). Trimming took 7 bases from V and 8 from J, leaving 15 bases between them. The CDR3 runs to 13 residues. The CDR3 region is CASTYWTGDTIYF. The CDR3 coding sequence is TGTGCCAGCACATACTGGACGGGGGACACCATATATTTT.

The V call is TRBV19, the J call TRBJ1-5, with 8 bases lining up with TRBD1. Germline assignment: CDR1 LNHDA and CDR2 SQIVND (reference sequence). The CDR3 has 14 amino acids. Germline trimming cut 7 bases from V and 4 bases from J; bases unmatched to any gene: 6. The chain's CDR3 is CASTLTGGNQPQHF. Written as DNA, the CDR3 is TGTGCCAGTACCTTAACAGGGGGTAATCAGCCCCAGCATTTT.

V usage is TRBV4-1 and J usage is TRBJ2-2; 11 bases are shared with TRBD2. The germline gives CDR1 MGHRA, CDR2 YSYEKL. Unmatched junction bases numbered 15, after V lost 0 bases and J lost 6 bases. CDR3 length: 20 amino acids. The CDR3 loop is CASSQDYAVAGGPRAGELFF. Here the CDR3 DNA reads TGCGCCAGCAGCCAAGATTATGCAGTAGCGGGGGGGCCACGCGCCGGGGAGCTGTTTTTT.

V and J are TRBV28 and TRBJ2-3; 15 bases are a match to TRBD2. The CDR3 extends over 18 amino acids. V gave up 2 bases and J gave up 1 base; unmatched junction bases: 4. In germline, CDR1 is MDHEN, CDR2 SYDVKM. CDR3 DNA: TGTGCCAGCAGTTTACATGGACTAGCGGGAGGGGGCACAGATACGCAGTATTTT. It specifies CASSLHGLAGGGTDTQYF. The full variable domain, with the rest looked up from reference TRBV28 and TRBJ2-3, is DVKVTQSSRYLVKRTGEKVFLECVQDMDHENMFWYRQDPGLGLRLIYFSYDVKMKEKGDIPEGYSVSREKKERFSLILESASTNQTSMYLCASSLHGLAGGGTDTQYFGPGTRLTVL.

The chain carries TRBV5-1 and TRBJ2-2; perhaps TRBD1 as D (6 bases). Trimming pared 4 bases from V and 4 bases from J, leaving 14 bases between. Germline CDR1 reads SGHRS; CDR2 reads YFSETQ. The CDR3 totals 15 residues. The DNA for the CDR3 is TGCGCCAGCAGCCAACTCACAGGGACCACCGGGGAGCTGTTTTTT. It specifies CASSQLTGTTGELFF. The whole variable domain, filled in from reference TRBV5-1 and TRBJ2-2, reads KAGVTQTPRYLIKTRGQQVTLSCSPISGHRSVSWYQQTPGQGLQFLFEYFSETQRNKGNFPGRFSGRQFSNSRSEMNVSTLELGDSALYLCASSQLTGTTGELFFGEGSRLTVL.

The chain links TRBV9 to TRBJ1-4; D is unresolved. V dropped 0 bases and J dropped 4 bases, with 10 bases sitting between them. CDR1 is SGDLS and CDR2 is YYNGEE in the germline V gene. The CDR3 is made up of 15 amino acids. In nucleotides, the CDR3 is TGTGCCAGCAGCGTAGGGGCCGCCTTTAATGAAAAACTGTTTTTT. Translating it yields CASSVGAAFNEKLFF.

The genes are TRBV30 and TRBJ2-1; D is unclear. This CDR3 contains 17 residues. Germline values: CDR1 GTSNPN, CDR2 SVGIG (reference sequence). Trimming removed 1 base at V and 0 bases at J, with 16 bases between. The CDR3 loop is CAWSEYEAVSSYNEQFF. The CDR3 DNA reads as TGTGCCTGGAGTGAATATGAGGCAGTGAGCTCCTACAATGAGCAGTTCTTC.

This chain uses TRBV14 with TRBJ2-3, with TRBD2 matching 9 bases. V gave up 4 bases and J gave up 3 bases; unmatched junction bases: 8. In germline, CDR1 is SGHDN, CDR2 FVKESK. The CDR3 runs to 16 residues. CDR3 protein: CASSPIGRGGTDTQYF. CDR3 DNA: TGTGCCAGCAGCCCTATCGGGCGGGGGGGAACAGATACGCAGTATTTT.

The rearrangement joins TRBV19 to TRBJ2-5, with D perhaps matching TRBD1 (5 bases). Between the trimmed V and J ends, which lost 7 bases and 1 base, there was a span of 10 bases. This CDR3 has 13 amino acids. Germline-derived CDR1 and CDR2 are LNHDA and SQIVND (reference sequence). The CDR3 bases are TGTGCCAGTAAGGACAATTCCCAAGAGACCCAGTACTTC. The encoded protein is CASKDNSQETQYF.

This clone came up once. The chain carries TRBV5-1 and TRBJ1-2; 9 nucleotides align to TRBD1. The length of the CDR3 is 13 residues. V was clipped by 4 bases and J by 7 bases; unmatched bases: 5. The germline gives CDR1 SGHRS, CDR2 YFSETQ. CDR3 sequence: CASSSTGGAGYTF. CDR3 nucleotide sequence: TGCGCCAGCAGCAGCACAGGGGGCGCTGGCTACACCTTC.